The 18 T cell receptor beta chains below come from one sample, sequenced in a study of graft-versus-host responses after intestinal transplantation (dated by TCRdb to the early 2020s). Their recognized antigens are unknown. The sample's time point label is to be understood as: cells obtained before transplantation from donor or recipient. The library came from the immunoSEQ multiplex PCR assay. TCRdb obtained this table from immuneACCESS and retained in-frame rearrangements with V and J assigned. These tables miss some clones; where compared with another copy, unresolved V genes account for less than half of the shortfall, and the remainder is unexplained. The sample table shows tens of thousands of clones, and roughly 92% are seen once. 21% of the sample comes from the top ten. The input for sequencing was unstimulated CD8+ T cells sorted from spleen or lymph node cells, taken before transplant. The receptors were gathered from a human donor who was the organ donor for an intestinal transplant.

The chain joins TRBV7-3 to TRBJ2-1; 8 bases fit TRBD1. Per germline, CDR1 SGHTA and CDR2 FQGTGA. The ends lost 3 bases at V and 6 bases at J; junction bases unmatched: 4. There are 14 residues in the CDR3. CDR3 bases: TGTGCCAGCAGCTTGGACAGGGAGATCAATGAGCAGTTCTTC. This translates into CASSLDREINEQFF.

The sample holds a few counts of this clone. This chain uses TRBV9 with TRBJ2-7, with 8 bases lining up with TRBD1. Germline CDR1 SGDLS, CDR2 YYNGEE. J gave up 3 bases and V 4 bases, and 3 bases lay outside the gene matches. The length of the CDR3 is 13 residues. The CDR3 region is CASSPTGGYEQYF. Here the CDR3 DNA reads TGTGCCAGCAGCCCTACAGGGGGCTACGAGCAGTACTTC.

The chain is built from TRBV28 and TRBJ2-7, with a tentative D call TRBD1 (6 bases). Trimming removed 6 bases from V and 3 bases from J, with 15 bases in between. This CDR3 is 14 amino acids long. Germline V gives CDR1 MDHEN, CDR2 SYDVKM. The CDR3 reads CASRQLQGIYEQYF. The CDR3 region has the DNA TGTGCCAGCAGGCAATTACAGGGAATCTACGAGCAGTACTTC.

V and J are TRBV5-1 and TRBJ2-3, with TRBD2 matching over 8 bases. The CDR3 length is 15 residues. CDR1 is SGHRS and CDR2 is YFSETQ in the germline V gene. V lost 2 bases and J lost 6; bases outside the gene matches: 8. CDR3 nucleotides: TGCGCCAGCAGCTTCGGGACTAGGACTGGTGATACGCAGTATTTT. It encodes CASSFGTRTGDTQYF.

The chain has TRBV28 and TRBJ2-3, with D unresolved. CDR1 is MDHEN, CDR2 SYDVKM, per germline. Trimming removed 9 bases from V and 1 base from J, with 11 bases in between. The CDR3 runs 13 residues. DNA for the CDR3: TGTGCCAGTAACCCGGACGGCACAGATACGCAGTATTTT. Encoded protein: CASNPDGTDTQYF.

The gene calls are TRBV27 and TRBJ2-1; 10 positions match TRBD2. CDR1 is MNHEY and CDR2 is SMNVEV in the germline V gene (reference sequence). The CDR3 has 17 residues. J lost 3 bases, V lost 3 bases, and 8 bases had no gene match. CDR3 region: CASSFPWTSGNYNEQFF. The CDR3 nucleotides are TGTGCCAGCAGTTTTCCCTGGACTAGCGGCAACTACAATGAGCAGTTCTTC.

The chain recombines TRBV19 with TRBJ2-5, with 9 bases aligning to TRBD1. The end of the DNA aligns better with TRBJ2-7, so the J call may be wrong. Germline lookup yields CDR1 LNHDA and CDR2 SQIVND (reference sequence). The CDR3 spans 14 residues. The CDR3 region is CASSPQGAPYEQYF. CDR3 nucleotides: TGTGCCAGTAGTCCACAGGGGGCTCCCTACGAGCAGTACTTC.

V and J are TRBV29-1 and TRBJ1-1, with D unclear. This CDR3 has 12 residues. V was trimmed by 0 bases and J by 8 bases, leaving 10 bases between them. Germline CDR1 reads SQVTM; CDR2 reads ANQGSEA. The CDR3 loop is CSVEDPGKEAFF. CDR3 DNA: TGCAGCGTTGAAGATCCGGGAAAGGAAGCTTTCTTT.

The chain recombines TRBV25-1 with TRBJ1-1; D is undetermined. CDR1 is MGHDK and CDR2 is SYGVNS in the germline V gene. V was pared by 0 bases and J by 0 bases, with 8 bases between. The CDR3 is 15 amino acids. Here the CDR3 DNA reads TGTGCCAGCAGTGAATATGGGGAAATGAACACTGAAGCTTTCTTT. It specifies CASSEYGEMNTEAFF.

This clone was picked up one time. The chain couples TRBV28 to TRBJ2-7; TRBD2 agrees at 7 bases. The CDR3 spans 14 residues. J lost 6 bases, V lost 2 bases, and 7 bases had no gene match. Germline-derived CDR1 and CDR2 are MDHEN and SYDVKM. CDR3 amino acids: CASSLGWRELEQYF. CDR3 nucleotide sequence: TGTGCCAGCAGTTTAGGTTGGCGGGAGCTCGAGCAGTACTTC.

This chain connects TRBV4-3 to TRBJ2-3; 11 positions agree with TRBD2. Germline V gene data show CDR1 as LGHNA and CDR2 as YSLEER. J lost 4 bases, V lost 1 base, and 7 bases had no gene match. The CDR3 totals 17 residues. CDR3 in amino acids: CASSQGGLAGDPDTQYF. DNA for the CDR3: TGCGCCAGCAGCCAAGGCGGACTAGCGGGTGACCCAGATACGCAGTATTTT.

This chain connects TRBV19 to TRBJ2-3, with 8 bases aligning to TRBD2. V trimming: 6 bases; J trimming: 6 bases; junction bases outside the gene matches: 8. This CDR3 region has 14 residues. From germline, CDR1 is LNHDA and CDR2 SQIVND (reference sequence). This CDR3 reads CASSPREGYDTQYF. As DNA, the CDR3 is TGTGCCAGTAGCCCTCGGGAGGGTTATGATACGCAGTATTTT.

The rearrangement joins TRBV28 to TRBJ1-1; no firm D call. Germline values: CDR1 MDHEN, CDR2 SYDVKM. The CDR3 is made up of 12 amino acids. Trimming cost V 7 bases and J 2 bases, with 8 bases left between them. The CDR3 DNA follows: TGTGCCAGCAATGTGGGCAACACTGAAGCTTTCTTT. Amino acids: CASNVGNTEAFF.

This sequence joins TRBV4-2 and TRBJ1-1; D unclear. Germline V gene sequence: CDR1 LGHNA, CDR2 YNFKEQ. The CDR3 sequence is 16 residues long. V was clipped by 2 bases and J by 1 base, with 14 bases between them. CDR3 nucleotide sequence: TGTGCCAGCAGCCAACCCCCCGGGCAGACGAACACTGAAGCTTTCTTT. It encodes CASSQPPGQTNTEAFF.

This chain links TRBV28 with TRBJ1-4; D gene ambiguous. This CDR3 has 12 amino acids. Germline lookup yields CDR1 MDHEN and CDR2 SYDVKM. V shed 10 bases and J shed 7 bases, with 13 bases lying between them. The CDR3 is CAIGPVGEKLFF. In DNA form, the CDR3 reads TGTGCCATTGGGCCAGTAGGTGAAAAACTGTTTTTT.

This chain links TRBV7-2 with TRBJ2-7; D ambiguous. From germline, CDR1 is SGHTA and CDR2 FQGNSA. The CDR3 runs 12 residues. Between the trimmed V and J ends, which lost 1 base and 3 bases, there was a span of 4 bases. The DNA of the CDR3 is TGTGCCAGCAGCTTAGGGGACTACGAGCAGTACTTC. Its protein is CASSLGDYEQYF. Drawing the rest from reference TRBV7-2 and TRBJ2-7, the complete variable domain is GAGVSQSPSNKVTEKGKDVELRCDPISGHTALYWYRQSLGQGLEFLIYFQGNSAPDKSGLPSDRFSAERTGGSVSTLTIQRTQQEDSAVYLCASSLGDYEQYFGPGTRLTVT.

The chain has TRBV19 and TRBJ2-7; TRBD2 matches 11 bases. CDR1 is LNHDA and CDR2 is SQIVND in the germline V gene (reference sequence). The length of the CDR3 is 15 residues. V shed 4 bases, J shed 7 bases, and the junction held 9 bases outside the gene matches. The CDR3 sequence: CASSSLAGGSWEQYF. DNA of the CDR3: TGTGCCAGTAGTAGTCTAGCGGGAGGTTCGTGGGAGCAGTACTTC. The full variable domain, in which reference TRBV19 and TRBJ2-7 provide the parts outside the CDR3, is DGGITQSPKYLFRKEGQNVTLSCEQNLNHDAMYWYRQDPGQGLRLIYYSQIVNDFQKGDIAEGYSVSREKKESFPLTVTSAQKNPTAFYLCASSSLAGGSWEQYFGPGTRLTVT.

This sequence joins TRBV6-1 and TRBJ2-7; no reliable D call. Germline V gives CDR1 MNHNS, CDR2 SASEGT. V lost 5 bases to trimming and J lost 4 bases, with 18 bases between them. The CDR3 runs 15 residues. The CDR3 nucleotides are TGTGCCAGCAGTCCCCTGGACGGAACTGGTTACGAGCAGTACTTC. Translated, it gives CASSPLDGTGYEQYF.